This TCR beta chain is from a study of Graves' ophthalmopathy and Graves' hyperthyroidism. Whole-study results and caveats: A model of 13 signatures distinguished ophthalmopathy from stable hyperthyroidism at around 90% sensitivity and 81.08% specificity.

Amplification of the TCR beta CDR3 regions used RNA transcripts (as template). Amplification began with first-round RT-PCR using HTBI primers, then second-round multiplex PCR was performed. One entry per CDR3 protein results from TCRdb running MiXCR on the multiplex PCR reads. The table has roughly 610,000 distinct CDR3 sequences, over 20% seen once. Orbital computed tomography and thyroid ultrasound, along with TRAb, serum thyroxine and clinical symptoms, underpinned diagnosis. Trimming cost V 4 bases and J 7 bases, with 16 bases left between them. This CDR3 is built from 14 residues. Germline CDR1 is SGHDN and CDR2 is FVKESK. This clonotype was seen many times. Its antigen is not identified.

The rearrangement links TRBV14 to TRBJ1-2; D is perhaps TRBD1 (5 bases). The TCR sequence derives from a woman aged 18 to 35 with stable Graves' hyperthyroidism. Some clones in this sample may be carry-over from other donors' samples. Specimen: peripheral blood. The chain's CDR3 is CASSPRPGMVGYTF. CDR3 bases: TGTGCCAGCAGCCCTAGGCCAGGGATGGTTGGCTACACCTTC.